This is a list of T cell receptor beta chains from one sample in a study of patients and donors after allogeneic stem cell transplantation. TCRdb used MiXCR to reprocess the RT-PCR reads, holding one entry per CDR3 protein. The top ten hold roughly 25% of the sample, which has under 200,000 distinct CDR3 sequences, approximately 25% seen once. Sequencing used blood, either unsorted or a sorted T cell fraction (not recorded which). The source of these receptors is a human donor who was either an allogeneic HSCT recipient or a stem cell or donor lymphocyte infusion donor (not recorded which). It is not recorded whose cells these are; they may come from a transplant donor. CDR3s leave out the opening cysteine and the closing phenylalanine or tryptophan. The order of the fields is clone size, V gene, CDR3 protein. The size entry is marked missing in some rows and otherwise reads once, few, many or a size class.

>few|TRBV6-5
ASRFGDTQY
>few|TRBV7-6
ASSLRDTYNEQF
>NA|TRBV30
AWSNIGDNEQF
>NA|TRBV20-1
SARVGQFPDTQY
>few|TRBV24-1
ATSGWKDTEAF
>few|TRBV6-5
ASSRGLASTDTQY
>many|TRBV6-1
ASSDPGLPMEKLF
>NA|TRBV29-1
SVEGPQGSMNTEAF
>few|TRBV29-1
SAKSYENYGYT
>NA|TRBV29-1
SVEEKRESSYEQY
>few|TRBV12-3/TRBV12-4
ASSLVRTEAF
>NA|TRBV20-1
SARDPSSVSYEQY
>few|TRBV5-1
ASSLEATPRGYT
>NA|TRBV29-1
SVDRGAGEKLF
>NA|TRBV29-1
SVPQGEKLF
>many|TRBV29-1
SGSTEFGLEQY
>NA|TRBV10-3
AIRKGLADTDTQY
>few|TRBV20-1
SASRLYNEQF
>NA|TRBV29-1
SVGDTPSTDTQY
>many|TRBV20-1
SARDQNNEKLF
>NA|TRBV30
AWTRSSGANVLT
>many|TRBV21-1
ARWADATNEKLF
>NA|TRBV7-8
ASSLEGSSTEAF
>few|TRBV5-1
ASSPNGDQPQH
>many|TRBV6-6
ASSYSDMDTEAF
>NA|TRBV5-1
ASSERQGSNTEAF
>few|TRBV7-6
ASSLETNSPLH
>NA|TRBV20-1
SALDYSGANVLT
>few|TRBV20-1
SANRDSYEQY
>few|TRBV12-3/TRBV12-4
ASSRIFGQSNQPQH
>NA|TRBV15
ATSRDNGILPQH
>once|TRBV6-5
ASSYDRLAKTQY
>NA|TRBV4-2
ASSQAGDRGWNQPQH
>few|TRBV6-5
ASSYNELWRTYEQY
>few|TRBV10-3
AISDELWEKPFCEQY
>NA|TRBV21-1
ASSTRARVTDTQY
>few|TRBV6-1
ASSEDTTDTQY
>NA|TRBV7-8
ASSLVPGLGGRPQETQY
>NA|TRBV6-2/TRBV6-3
ASSPRTSGRASEQY
>NA|TRBV20-1
SARDKGPTNEKLF
>NA|TRBV5-5
ASSFFVWAEPQH
>NA|TRBV12-3/TRBV12-4
ASRGLENNEQF
>many|TRBV5-1
ASSLPQGRQYGYT
>few|TRBV6-1
ASSESLSSGNTIY